One and the same sample provided the 31 T cell receptor beta chains below, sequenced in a study of monozygotic twins with cystic fibrosis. Some clones are missing from TCRdb's copy, which holds only in-frame ones; the method was immunoSEQ multiplex PCR. The table has more than 12,000 clones, roughly 84% seen once. The material sequenced was blood. The receptor source for this set is a boy aged 10-17 years with cystic fibrosis.

The CDR3 region is CASRINLRTEAFF. DNA for the CDR3: TGTGCCAGCAGAATCAATCTGAGGACTGAAGCTTTCTTT. The chain recombines TRBV6-5 with TRBJ1-1, with D unresolved. The CDR3 is 13 residues long. V was trimmed by 6 bases and J by 5 bases, leaving 13 bases between them. Germline V gene data show CDR1 as MNHEY and CDR2 as SVGAGI.

The rearrangement joins TRBV28 to TRBJ2-7; D unclear. V lost 2 bases and J lost 7, with 9 bases in between. The CDR3 consists of 12 residues. The V gene's germline CDR1 is MDHEN and CDR2 SYDVKM. CDR3 sequence reads: CASSLGMGEQYF. The CDR3 DNA is TGTGCCAGCAGTTTAGGGATGGGGGAGCAGTACTTC.

The J gene is TRBJ2-7, the V gene TRBV2; 12 nucleotides match TRBD2. This CDR3 contains 15 residues. CDR1 and CDR2 (germline): SNHLY, FYNNEI. J was trimmed by 3 bases and V by 5 bases; bases with no gene match: 5. The CDR3 loop reads CASSFLAGGVYEQYF. CDR3 DNA: TGTGCCAGCAGTTTTCTAGCGGGAGGGGTCTACGAGCAGTACTTC.

In DNA form, the CDR3 reads TGTGCCATCAGTGAAACCGGAGGGGGTCTTAACGAGCAGTACTTC. It encodes CAISETGGGLNEQYF. The V and J genes are TRBV10-3 and TRBJ2-7; D may match TRBD1 or TRBD2 (6 bases each). With 3 bases removed from V and 5 bases from J, the gap between germline ends came to 17 bases. CDR1 and CDR2 from the germline V gene are ENHRY and SYGVKD. CDR3 length equals 15 residues.

The genes are TRBV7-9 and TRBJ2-7; 7 bases agree with TRBD2. The ends lost 5 bases at V and 9 bases at J; junction bases unmatched: 19. Germline loops: CDR1 SEHNR, CDR2 FQNEAQ (reference sequence). This CDR3 region has 16 residues. As DNA, the CDR3 is TGTGCCAGCAGCGGTTTAAGTGGGACTACCCCGTATGTGCAGTACTTC. Encoded protein: CASSGLSGTTPYVQYF.

This chain links TRBV28 with TRBJ2-3, with TRBD1 as a possible D gene (6 bases). V dropped 1 base and J dropped 3 bases, with 14 bases sitting between them. Germline V gene data show CDR1 as MDHEN and CDR2 as SYDVKM. The CDR3 has 16 amino acids. The CDR3, as DNA: TGTGCCAGCAGTTTATATGGGGCAGGGGTGACAGATACGCAGTATTTT. The encoded protein is CASSLYGAGVTDTQYF.

The chain carries TRBV4-2 and TRBJ2-7; TRBD1 or TRBD2 may be the D gene (5 bases each). V gave up 5 bases and J gave up 3 bases, with 17 bases separating them. Germline assignment: CDR1 LGHNA and CDR2 YNFKEQ. CDR3 length: 15 amino acids. CDR3 amino acids: CASSSPGTANYEQYF. In DNA form, the CDR3 reads TGTGCCAGCAGCTCACCCGGGACGGCTAACTACGAGCAGTACTTC.

The chain uses TRBV5-4 and TRBJ1-4, with D uncertain. V lost 3 bases and J lost 2, with 11 bases in between. Looked up from germline, CDR1 is SGHNT and CDR2 is YYREEE (reference sequence). CDR3 length equals 15 residues. The CDR3 DNA sequence: TGTGCCAGCAGCTGGAACACGGGGACTAATGAAAAACTGTTTTTT. It encodes CASSWNTGTNEKLFF. Full variable domain (outside the CDR3, taken from reference TRBV5-4 and TRBJ1-4): ETGVTQSPTHLIKTRGQQVTLRCSSQSGHNTVSWYQQALGQGPQFIFQYYREEENGRGNFPPRFSGLQFPNYSSELNVNALELDDSALYLCASSWNTGTNEKLFFGSGTQLSVL.

This sequence joins TRBV27 and TRBJ2-1, with 7 bases identical to TRBD2. Trimming took 2 bases from V and 6 from J; bases not matched to a gene: 1. The CDR3 is 13 residues long. Germline V gene sequence: CDR1 MNHEY, CDR2 SMNVEV (reference sequence). The DNA of the CDR3 is TGTGCCAGCAGTTTAGCTAGCGGCAATGAGCAGTTCTTC. Translated, it gives CASSLASGNEQFF.

This clone came up a few times. V gene TRBV5-6 combines with J gene TRBJ1-1; D is unclear. V gave up 6 bases and J gave up 5 bases, with 32 bases separating them. Per germline, CDR1 SGHDT and CDR2 YYEEEE. The CDR3 is 19 amino acids. The CDR3 protein is CASNPTFGSGLVSETEAFF. CDR3 DNA: TGTGCCAGCAACCCGACTTTTGGTAGTGGACTTGTGAGTGAAACTGAAGCTTTCTTT.

This clone has a handful of counts. The V and J genes are TRBV2 and TRBJ1-5; no reliable D call. Germline V CDR1 and CDR2: SNHLY, FYNNEI. This CDR3 is built from 14 residues. V was trimmed by 3 bases and J by 0 bases, leaving 6 bases between them. The CDR3 DNA is TGTGCCAGCAGTGATGTGGGTAGCAATCAGCCCCAGCATTTT. Residues: CASSDVGSNQPQHF.

In its sample, this clone was seen once. This chain joins TRBV11-1 and TRBJ1-1; D unresolved. Germline CDR1 is SGHAT and CDR2 is FQDESV (reference sequence). V was cut by 1 base and J by 11 bases, with 14 bases left in between. This CDR3 has 13 amino acids. CDR3 DNA: TGTGCCAGCAGCTTAGATGGAATCATGAGGGCTTTCTTT. This gives the protein CASSLDGIMRAFF.

The J gene is TRBJ1-5, the V gene TRBV18; 8 positions match TRBD1. Germline CDR1 and CDR2: KGHSH and LQKENI. This CDR3 region has 15 residues. Germline trimming cut 3 bases from V and 4 bases from J; bases unmatched to any gene: 5. The CDR3 sequence: CASSPRQGANQPQHF. The CDR3 nucleotides read TGTGCCAGCTCACCTCGGCAGGGGGCGAATCAGCCCCAGCATTTT. Based on the CDR3 plus reference TRBV18 and TRBJ1-5, the full variable domain is NAGVMQNPRHLVRRRGQEARLRCSPMKGHSHVYWYRQLPEEGLKFMVYLQKENIIDESGMPKERFSAEFPKEGPSILRIQQVVRGDSAAYFCASSPRQGANQPQHFGDGTRLSIL.

The rearrangement uses TRBV28 and TRBJ1-2; TRBD1 is a possible D gene (5 bases). CDR1 is MDHEN and CDR2 is SYDVKM in the germline V gene. The V end lost 2 bases, the J end lost 7 bases, and 14 bases lay between the germline ends. The CDR3 covers 14 residues. CDR3 loop: CASSLRRGLIGYTF. The CDR3 DNA reads TGTGCCAGCAGTTTACGGAGGGGTTTGATTGGCTACACCTTC.

Only a few counts were recorded for this clone. This CDR3 is CASSLFGTAEYNEQFF. CDR3 sequence (DNA): TGCGCCAGCAGCTTGTTCGGGACAGCCGAATACAATGAGCAGTTCTTC. The chain combines TRBV5-1 with TRBJ2-1; 7 nucleotides line up with TRBD1. The CDR3 length is 16 residues. Germline CDR1 is SGHRS and CDR2 is YFSETQ. V was clipped by 1 base and J by 4 bases; unmatched bases: 8.

J is TRBJ2-5 and V is TRBV2; 14 bases agree with TRBD2. CDR1 and CDR2 (germline): SNHLY, FYNNEI. J gave up 4 bases and V 4 bases, and 2 bases lay outside the gene matches. CDR3 size: 15 residues. The DNA for the CDR3 is TGTGCCAGCAGTGCGACTAGCGGGGGGGTAGAGACCCAGTACTTC. It encodes CASSATSGGVETQYF.

V and J are TRBV2 and TRBJ2-3; the match to TRBD1 covers 7 bases. J was trimmed by 0 bases and V by 7 bases; bases with no gene match: 7. The V gene's germline CDR1 is SNHLY and CDR2 FYNNEI. The CDR3 is 15 amino acids. CDR3 sequence reads: CASILGTASTDTQYF. DNA of the CDR3: TGTGCCAGCATCCTGGGGACAGCTAGCACAGATACGCAGTATTTT.

V gene TRBV4-1 combines with J gene TRBJ1-1; D gene ambiguous. From germline, CDR1 is MGHRA and CDR2 YSYEKL. V lost 1 base, J lost 0 bases, and 12 bases lay in between. This CDR3 has 16 amino acids. DNA for the CDR3: TGCGCCAGCAGCCAAGGACAAGGACGTATGAACACTGAAGCTTTCTTT. Residues: CASSQGQGRMNTEAFF.

This sequence joins TRBV18 and TRBJ2-4, with D tentatively TRBD1 or TRBD2 (6 bases each). CDR1 KGHSH and CDR2 LQKENI come from the germline V gene. The V end lost 5 bases, the J end lost 9 bases, and 17 bases lay between the germline ends. The CDR3 runs 14 residues. CDR3 in amino acids: CASSTTGGEGIQYF. The CDR3 region has the DNA TGTGCCAGCTCAACCACCGGGGGCGAGGGCATTCAGTACTTC. The entire variable domain, with the rest obtained from reference TRBV18 and TRBJ2-4, is as follows: NAGVMQNPRHLVRRRGQEARLRCSPMKGHSHVYWYRQLPEEGLKFMVYLQKENIIDESGMPKERFSAEFPKEGPSILRIQQVVRGDSAAYFCASSTTGGEGIQYFGAGTRLSVL.

The J gene is TRBJ2-7, the V gene TRBV2; the D gene is possibly TRBD1 (5 bases). Looked up from germline, CDR1 is SNHLY and CDR2 is FYNNEI. Trimming took 8 bases from V and 0 from J, leaving 14 bases between them. The CDR3 totals 14 residues. For the CDR3, the DNA is TGTGCCAGCGGAGAACAGGCCCTCTCCTACGAGCAGTACTTC. Amino acid sequence: CASGEQALSYEQYF.

The rearrangement joins TRBV9 to TRBJ2-6; weak D call: TRBD2 (5 bases). CDR1 and CDR2 from the germline V gene are SGDLS and YYNGEE. The V end lost 4 bases, the J end lost 2 bases, and 13 bases lay between the germline ends. This CDR3 region has 16 residues. CDR3: CASSPEIGAGANVLTF. CDR3 bases: TGTGCCAGCAGCCCAGAGATCGGGGCTGGGGCCAACGTCCTGACTTTC.

The chain employs TRBV9 and TRBJ2-1; D remains ambiguous. In germline, CDR1 is SGDLS, CDR2 YYNGEE. V was shortened by 3 bases and J by 1 base, with 11 bases between the two germline ends. The CDR3 is 15 residues long. CDR3 DNA sequence: TGTGCCAGCAGCGGTCTGATGGGGTCCTACAATGAGCAGTTCTTC. Translating gives CASSGLMGSYNEQFF.

V usage is TRBV5-6 and J usage is TRBJ2-5; no clear D. The V gene lost 0 bases and the J gene lost 2 bases, with 14 bases spanning the gap. The germline gives CDR1 SGHDT, CDR2 YYEEEE. This CDR3 has 16 amino acids. CDR3 sequence: CASSLVFEAGQETQYF. Here the CDR3 DNA reads TGTGCCAGCAGCTTGGTATTTGAGGCAGGACAAGAGACCCAGTACTTC.

The chain employs TRBV15 and TRBJ1-3; D perhaps matches TRBD1 (5 bases). V lost 3 bases and J 0 bases, leaving 15 bases between the germline ends. The CDR3 has 17 amino acids. Germline V gene lookup returns CDR1 LNHNV and CDR2 YYDKDF (reference sequence). Here the CDR3 reads CATSSRDNYYSGNTIYF. The CDR3 nucleotides read TGTGCCACCAGCAGCAGGGATAACTACTACTCTGGAAACACCATATATTTT.

The chain links TRBV27 to TRBJ1-3; D gene ambiguous. Germline V lookup: CDR1 MNHEY, CDR2 SMNVEV (reference sequence). This CDR3 is built from 17 residues. Deletions cut 0 bases from V and 0 bases from J, with 12 bases between. CDR3 in DNA: TGTGCCAGCAGTTTATCGGGCATGGGCCGCTCTGGAAACACCATATATTTT. Translating it yields CASSLSGMGRSGNTIYF.

The chain is built from TRBV5-6 and TRBJ2-3, with TRBD1 identical over 9 bases. The CDR3 extends over 17 amino acids. The germline V gene has CDR1 SGHDT and CDR2 YYEEEE. After removal of 1 base from V and 4 bases from J, the junction contained 10 bases not matched to a gene. As DNA, the CDR3 is TGTGCCAGCAGCTTGCGGCCGGGACAGGGAAATGCAGATACGCAGTATTTT. This translates into CASSLRPGQGNADTQYF.

The V gene is TRBV19, the J gene TRBJ2-7, with D tentatively TRBD1 or TRBD2 (6 bases each). Germline V gives CDR1 LNHDA, CDR2 SQIVND (reference sequence). The CDR3 consists of 15 residues. V lost 6 bases and J lost 1, with 16 bases in between. CDR3: CASSRTAGESYEQYF. The CDR3 coding sequence is TGTGCCAGTAGCCGGACAGCGGGCGAATCCTACGAGCAGTACTTC.

This clone was found a few times. The chain couples TRBV19 to TRBJ1-3; TRBD1 agrees at 11 bases. The CDR3 totals 15 residues. V dropped 5 bases and J dropped 7; count of bases not matched to a gene: 7. Germline lookup yields CDR1 LNHDA and CDR2 SQIVND (reference sequence). CDR3 nucleotides: TGTGCCAGTAGTTTTGGGACAGGGGGAGAGAACACCATATATTTT. It codes for CASSFGTGGENTIYF.

CDR3 protein: CASRGLAGGNEQFF. Written as DNA, the CDR3 is TGTGCCAGCAGGGGACTAGCGGGAGGTAATGAGCAGTTCTTC. The chain couples TRBV6-1 to TRBJ2-1; 15 positions match TRBD2. Per germline, CDR1 MNHNS and CDR2 SASEGT. CDR3 length: 14 residues. The V and J ends lost 6 bases and 7 bases, in that order; junction bases with no gene match: 1.

The chain combines TRBV7-9 with TRBJ2-1; 11 nucleotides align to TRBD1. V trimming: 5 bases; J trimming: 6 bases; junction bases outside the gene matches: 12. Germline CDR1 is SEHNR and CDR2 is FQNEAQ (reference sequence). This CDR3 contains 17 residues. The CDR3 coding sequence is TGTGCCAGCAGCCGTCCCGGGACAGGGGGTTCCGTCAATGAGCAGTTCTTC. It translates to CASSRPGTGGSVNEQFF.

V usage is TRBV11-2 and J usage is TRBJ1-3; a possible D gene is TRBD1 (5 bases). The CDR3 runs 16 residues. Looked up from germline, CDR1 is SGHAT and CDR2 is FQNNGV. V was cut by 5 bases and J by 3 bases, with 17 bases left in between. The DNA of the CDR3 is TGTGCCAGCAGCGGAAGACAGACTGGATTTGGAAACACCATATATTTT. Translation gives CASSGRQTGFGNTIYF.